This TCR beta chain was profiled in a study of CD8 T cells in ankylosing spondylitis. Notes on the study in general: Disease-linked clones displayed a CD8+ phenotype and appeared relatively rarely in peripheral blood. Certain motif variants had earlier been reported in reactive arthritis synovial fluid and blood. What seemed typical of ankylosing spondylitis blood was a TCR beta motif built from fewer than ten highly homologous variants.

This CDR3 contains 12 residues. Germline lookup yields CDR1 DFQATT and CDR2 SNEGSKA (reference sequence). V lost 3 bases to trimming and J lost 8 bases, with 11 bases between them. By quantitative 5'-RACE with molecular barcodes, the TCR beta libraries were made. From the 5' RACE reads, TCRdb called clonotypes with MiXCR, one entry per CDR3 protein. The table has about 39,000 distinct CDR3 sequences, 10% seen once. The sample holds many counts of this clonotype. Its antigen is still unknown. This TCR came from a male donor with ankylosing spondylitis or in good health (not recorded which). Source material: blood, either unsorted or a sorted T cell fraction (not recorded which). The chain couples TRBV20-1 to TRBJ2-4, with a tentative D call TRBD1 (6 bases). This CDR3 is CSASLEGDIQYF. Written as DNA, the CDR3 is TGCAGTGCTAGCCTAGAGGGGGACATTCAGTACTTC.